This TCR beta chain was sequenced in a study of T cells in Graves' hyperthyroidism and ophthalmopathy. Study in general: Peripheral blood was secured at the point of initial diagnosis, before any treatment. Overall study results and limits: The majority of expanded thyroid clonotypes above 0.001 also appeared in blood.

PBMCs were collected from a 10 ml volume of fresh peripheral blood. From RNA transcripts, TCR beta CDR3 regions were amplified. With the HTBI primer set, the TCR CDR3 went through a first round of RT-PCR. TCRdb recomputed calls from the multiplex PCR reads with MiXCR, one row per CDR3 protein. The sample consists of hundreds of thousands of distinct CDR3 sequences, approximately 15% of them appearing once. This clonotype has just a few counts. Its target is not known. Trimming at V came to 0 bases and at J to 3 bases, leaving 7 bases not matched to a gene. Germline loops: CDR1 SGHRS, CDR2 YFSETQ. The CDR3 is 19 amino acids.

The sample taken for sequencing was blood. The chain employs TRBV5-1 and TRBJ2-1, with 15 nucleotides matching TRBD2. This clonotype was sampled from a young woman with Graves' hyperthyroidism. The CDR3: CASSLARRGLAGGYNEQFF. CDR3 sequence (DNA): TGCGCCAGCAGCTTGGCCCGGCGGGGACTAGCGGGGGGCTACAATGAGCAGTTCTTC.